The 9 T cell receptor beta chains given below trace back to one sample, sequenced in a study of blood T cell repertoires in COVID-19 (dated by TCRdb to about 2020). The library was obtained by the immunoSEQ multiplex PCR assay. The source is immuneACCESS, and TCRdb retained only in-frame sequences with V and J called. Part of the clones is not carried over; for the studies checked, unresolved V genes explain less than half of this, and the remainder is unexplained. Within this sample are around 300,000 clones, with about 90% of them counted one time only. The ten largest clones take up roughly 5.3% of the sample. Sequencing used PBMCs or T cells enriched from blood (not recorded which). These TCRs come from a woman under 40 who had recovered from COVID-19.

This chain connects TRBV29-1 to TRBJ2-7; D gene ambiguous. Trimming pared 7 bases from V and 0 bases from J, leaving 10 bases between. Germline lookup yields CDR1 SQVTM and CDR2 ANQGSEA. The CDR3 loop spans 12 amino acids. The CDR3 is CSASGHSYEQYF. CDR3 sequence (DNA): TGCAGCGCCTCAGGCCACTCCTACGAGCAGTACTTC.

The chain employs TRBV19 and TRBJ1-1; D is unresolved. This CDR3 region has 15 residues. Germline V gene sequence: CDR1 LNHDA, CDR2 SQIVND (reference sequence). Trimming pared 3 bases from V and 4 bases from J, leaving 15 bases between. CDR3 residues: CASSMLEGRVTEAFF. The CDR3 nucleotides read TGTGCCAGTAGTATGCTCGAGGGTCGGGTCACTGAAGCTTTCTTT. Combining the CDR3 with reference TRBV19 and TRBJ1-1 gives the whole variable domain DGGITQSPKYLFRKEGQNVTLSCEQNLNHDAMYWYRQDPGQGLRLIYYSQIVNDFQKGDIAEGYSVSREKKESFPLTVTSAQKNPTAFYLCASSMLEGRVTEAFFGQGTRLTVV.

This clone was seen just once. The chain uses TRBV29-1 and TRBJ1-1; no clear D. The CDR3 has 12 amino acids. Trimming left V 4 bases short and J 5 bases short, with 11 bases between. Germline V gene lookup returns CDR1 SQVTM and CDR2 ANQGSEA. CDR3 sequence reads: CSVGSGLTEAFF. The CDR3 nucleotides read TGCAGCGTTGGGAGCGGGTTAACTGAAGCTTTCTTT. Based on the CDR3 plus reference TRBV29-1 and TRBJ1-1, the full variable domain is SAVISQKPSRDICQRGTSLTIQCQVDSQVTMMFWYRQQPGQSLTLIATANQGSEATYESGFVIDKFPISRPNLTFSTLTVSNMSPEDSSIYLCSVGSGLTEAFFGQGTRLTVV.

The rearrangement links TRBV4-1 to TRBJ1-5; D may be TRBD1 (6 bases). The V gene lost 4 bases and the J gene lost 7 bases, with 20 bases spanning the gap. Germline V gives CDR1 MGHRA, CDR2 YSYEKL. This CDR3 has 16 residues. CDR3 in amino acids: CASSPLPTGPGQPQHF. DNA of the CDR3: TGCGCCAGCAGCCCTCTCCCGACAGGACCAGGGCAGCCCCAGCATTTT.

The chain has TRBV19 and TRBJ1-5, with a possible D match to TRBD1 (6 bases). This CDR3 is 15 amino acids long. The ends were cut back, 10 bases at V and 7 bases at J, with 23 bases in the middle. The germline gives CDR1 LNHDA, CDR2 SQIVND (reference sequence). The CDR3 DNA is TGTGCCACCTTAGCGGGGGGCAGGGGTTACCAGCCCCAGCATTTT. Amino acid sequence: CATLAGGRGYQPQHF. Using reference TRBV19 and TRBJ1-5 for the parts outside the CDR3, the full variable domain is DGGITQSPKYLFRKEGQNVTLSCEQNLNHDAMYWYRQDPGQGLRLIYYSQIVNDFQKGDIAEGYSVSREKKESFPLTVTSAQKNPTAFYLCATLAGGRGYQPQHFGDGTRLSIL.

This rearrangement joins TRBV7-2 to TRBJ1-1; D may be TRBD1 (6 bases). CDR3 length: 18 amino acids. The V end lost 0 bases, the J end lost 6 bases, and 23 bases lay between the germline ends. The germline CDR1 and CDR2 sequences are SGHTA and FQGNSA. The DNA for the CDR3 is TGTGCCAGCAGCTTAGCCCTAGGACAGTCACGGCAAGGTCCTGAAGCTTTCTTT. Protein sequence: CASSLALGQSRQGPEAFF.

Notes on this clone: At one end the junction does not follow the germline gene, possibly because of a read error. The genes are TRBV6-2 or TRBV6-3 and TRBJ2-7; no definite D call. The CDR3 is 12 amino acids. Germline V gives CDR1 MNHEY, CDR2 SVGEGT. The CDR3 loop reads CASSSLSDEQYF. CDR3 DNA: TGTGCCAGCAGTTCCCTCTCCGACGAGCAGTACTTC.

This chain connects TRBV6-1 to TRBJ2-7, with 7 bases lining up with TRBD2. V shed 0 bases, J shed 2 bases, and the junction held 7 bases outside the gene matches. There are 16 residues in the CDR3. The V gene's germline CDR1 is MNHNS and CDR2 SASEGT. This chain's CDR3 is CASSEARWEGTYEQYF. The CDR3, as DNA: TGTGCCAGCAGTGAAGCGCGGTGGGAGGGTACCTACGAGCAGTACTTC.

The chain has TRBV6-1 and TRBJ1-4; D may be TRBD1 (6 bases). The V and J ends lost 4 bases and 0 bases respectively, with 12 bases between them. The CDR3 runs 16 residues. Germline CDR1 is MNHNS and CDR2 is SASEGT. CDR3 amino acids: CASSVTGISTNEKLFF. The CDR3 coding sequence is TGTGCCAGCAGTGTAACAGGGATTTCAACTAATGAAAAACTGTTTTTT.